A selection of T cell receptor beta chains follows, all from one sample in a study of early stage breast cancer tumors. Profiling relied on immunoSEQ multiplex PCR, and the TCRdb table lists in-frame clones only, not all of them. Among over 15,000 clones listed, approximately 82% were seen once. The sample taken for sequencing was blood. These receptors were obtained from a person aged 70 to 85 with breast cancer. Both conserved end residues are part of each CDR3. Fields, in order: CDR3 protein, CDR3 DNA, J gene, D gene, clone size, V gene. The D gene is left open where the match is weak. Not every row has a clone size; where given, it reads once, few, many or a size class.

CASSFRDRDTDTQYF | TGTGCCAGCAGCTTCAGGGACAGAGATACAGATACGCAGTATTTT | TRBJ2-3 | TRBD1 | NA | TRBV7-9
CAIRLRPEDTEAFF | TGTGCCATCAGGTTACGACCGGAGGACACTGAAGCTTTCTTT | TRBJ1-1 | NA | NA | TRBV10-3
CTSSLGRGLHEKLFF | TGCACCAGCAGCCTTGGAAGGGGTCTCCATGAAAAACTGTTTTTT | TRBJ1-4 | NA | once | TRBV1
CASSPSSPWAGTYEQYF | TGCGCCAGCAGCCCTTCCTCTCCCTGGGCGGGGACCTACGAGCAGTACTTC | TRBJ2-7 | NA | NA | TRBV4-1
CASSLTGGTEAFF | TGTGCCAGCAGCCTCACGGGGGGGACTGAAGCTTTCTTT | TRBJ1-1 | NA | NA | TRBV7-9
CASSVVSGGAGELFF | TGTGCCAGCAGCGTAGTTAGCGGGGGGGCCGGGGAGCTGTTTTTT | TRBJ2-2 | TRBD2 | NA | TRBV9
CASSPPGQGSEQYF | TGTGCCAGCAGTCCCCCGGGACAGGGGAGCGAGCAGTACTTC | TRBJ2-7 | TRBD1 | NA | TRBV2
CASSLAGRGTEAFF | TGTGCCAGCAGCTTGGCAGGCAGGGGCACTGAAGCTTTCTTT | TRBJ1-1 | NA | NA | TRBV5-6
CASSESWRALTLHF | TGTGCCAGCAGTGAATCGTGGAGGGCTCTCACCCTCCACTTT | TRBJ1-6 | NA | NA | TRBV6-1
CASSLGGPQPQHF | TGTGCCAGCAGCTTAGGAGGCCCTCAGCCCCAGCATTTT | TRBJ1-5 | NA | NA | TRBV7-2
CASSQDSADTQYF | TGTGCCAGCAGCCAAGACTCGGCAGATACGCAGTATTTT | TRBJ2-3 | NA | NA | TRBV4-2
CASSFTGTWNTEAFF | TGTGCCAGCAGCTTTACCGGGACATGGAACACTGAAGCTTTCTTT | TRBJ1-1 | NA | few | TRBV21-1
CASSLETSGAYEQYF | TGTGCCAGCAGCTTAGAAACTAGCGGGGCGTACGAGCAGTACTTC | TRBJ2-7 | TRBD2 | NA | TRBV7-2
CASRGLAVSDTQYF | TGTGCCAGCCGCGGACTAGCGGTTTCAGATACGCAGTATTTT | TRBJ2-3 | TRBD2 | NA | TRBV2
CASSITGLGNSPLHF | TGCGCCAGCAGCATTACAGGGTTGGGAAATTCACCCCTCCACTTT | TRBJ1-6 | NA | NA | TRBV5-1
CASSLAGLYEQYF | TGCGCCAGCAGCTTGGCCGGACTCTACGAGCAGTACTTC | TRBJ2-7 | NA | NA | TRBV5-1
CATSRDRAGASYEQYF | TGTGCCACCAGCAGAGATCGAGCGGGGGCCTCCTACGAGCAGTACTTC | TRBJ2-7 | TRBD2 | NA | TRBV15
CSATTSNEQFF | TGCAGTGCTACCACCAGCAATGAGCAGTTCTTC | TRBJ2-1 | NA | NA | TRBV20-1
CASSLTQGSAFF | TGTGCCAGCAGCTTGACCCAGGGCTCTGCTTTCTTT | TRBJ1-1 | NA | NA | TRBV5-6
CASSADRGASTDTQYF | TGTGCCAGCAGTGCCGACAGGGGCGCGAGCACAGATACGCAGTATTTT | TRBJ2-3 | TRBD1 | NA | TRBV27
CASSQETVPIYEQYF | TGTGCCAGCAGCCAAGAGACAGTCCCTATCTACGAGCAGTACTTC | TRBJ2-7 | NA | NA | TRBV14
CASSSQGYTEAFF | TGTGCCAGCAGTTCCCAGGGTTACACTGAAGCTTTCTTT | TRBJ1-1 | NA | NA | TRBV25-1
CAITSEGDRGIYGYTF | TGTGCCATCACCTCAGAGGGGGACAGGGGGATCTATGGCTACACCTTC | TRBJ1-2 | TRBD1 | NA | TRBV10-3
CASSLALEQYF | TGTGCCAGCAGTCTTGCGTTGGAGCAGTACTTC | TRBJ2-7 | NA | NA | TRBV6-6
CASSYPTGTGSEQFF | TGCGCCAGCAGCTATCCAACCGGGACAGGGAGTGAGCAGTTCTTC | TRBJ2-1 | TRBD1 | NA | TRBV5-1
CASSQEPAGVANTGELFF | TGCGCCAGCAGCCAAGAGCCAGCGGGGGTCGCGAACACCGGGGAGCTGTTTTTT | TRBJ2-2 | TRBD2 | NA | TRBV4-1
CASSLERRDGAFF | TGTGCCAGCAGCTTGGAGAGGAGGGATGGAGCTTTCTTT | TRBJ1-1 | NA | NA | TRBV5-4
CASRGTTGPYNEQFF | TGTGCCTCCAGGGGTACCACAGGACCCTACAATGAGCAGTTCTTC | TRBJ2-1 | NA | NA | TRBV25-1
CASSLDFGTDTQYF | TGTGCCAGCAGCTTGGACTTTGGCACAGATACGCAGTATTTT | TRBJ2-3 | NA | once | TRBV5-8